These 18 T cell receptor beta chains came from one sample sequenced in a study of blood T cell repertoires in COVID-19 (dated by TCRdb to 2020 to 2022). Libraries were constructed by the immunoSEQ multiplex PCR assay. Imported from immuneACCESS, the table was reduced by TCRdb to in-frame sequences with V and J called. These copies leave out some clones; in studies compared against another copy, an unresolved V gene accounts for under half, and the cause of the remainder is not known. The sample table contains about 200,000 clones; only one count was recorded for 75% to 85% of them. The top ten constitute roughly 13% of the sample. Sequenced material: peripheral blood. All receptors come from a human donor in a cohort sampled during active COVID-19.

This chain joins TRBV20-1 and TRBJ1-2; 7 bases line up with TRBD1. The CDR3 totals 11 residues. Per the germline V gene, CDR1 is DFQATT and CDR2 is SNEGSKA (reference sequence). J lost 7 bases, V lost 4 bases, and 3 bases had no gene match. CDR3 sequence (DNA): TGCAGTGCTACAGGGGGAGGTGGCTACACCTTC. Translated: CSATGGGGYTF.

The genes are TRBV3-1 (or the pseudogene TRBV3-2) and TRBJ1-2; D is undetermined. In germline, CDR1 is LGHDT, CDR2 YNNKEL (reference sequence). The CDR3 loop spans 15 amino acids. The V and J ends lost 1 base and 4 bases respectively, with 13 bases between them. CDR3 loop: CASSQGGQAFYGYTF. For the CDR3, the DNA is TGTGCCAGCAGCCAAGGCGGGCAAGCATTCTATGGCTACACCTTC.

V and J are TRBV2 and TRBJ1-1, with D maybe TRBD1 (6 bases). Germline assignment: CDR1 SNHLY and CDR2 FYNNEI. The CDR3 is made up of 14 amino acids. Trimming pared 5 bases from V and 4 bases from J, leaving 14 bases between. CDR3 sequence (DNA): TGTGCCAGCAGTAAACAGGGTGCGGGCACTGAAGCTTTCTTT. Its protein is CASSKQGAGTEAFF.

The rearrangement links TRBV5-1 to TRBJ2-5; possible D gene TRBD2, 5 bases. The germline V gene has CDR1 SGHRS and CDR2 YFSETQ. The CDR3 runs to 15 residues. V dropped 4 bases and J dropped 5 bases, with 18 bases sitting between them. The chain's CDR3 is CASSPPGTKGETQYF. CDR3 nucleotide sequence: TGCGCCAGCAGCCCTCCGGGAACAAAAGGGGAGACCCAGTACTTC.

The chain uses TRBV10-3 and TRBJ2-7, with 7 bases that match TRBD2. V trimming: 6 bases; J trimming: 4 bases; junction bases outside the gene matches: 6. The CDR3 spans 13 residues. Germline assignment: CDR1 ENHRY and CDR2 SYGVKD. Here the CDR3 DNA reads TGTGCCATCAGGGGGGGGAGTTGGTACGAGCAGTACTTC. Translation: CAIRGGSWYEQYF.

This chain uses TRBV9 with TRBJ2-3, with TRBD2 identical over 7 bases. Per germline, CDR1 SGDLS and CDR2 YYNGEE. This CDR3 comprises 12 residues. With V trimmed by 5 bases and J by 6 bases, 3 bases remained unmatched. The CDR3 here is CASRGSGDTQYF. The CDR3 DNA follows: TGTGCCAGCAGAGGTAGCGGGGATACGCAGTATTTT.

V is TRBV4-2 and J is TRBJ1-1; D is perhaps TRBD1 (6 bases). The CDR3 consists of 17 residues. V was trimmed by 0 bases and J by 4 bases, leaving 18 bases between them. Germline V CDR1 and CDR2: LGHNA, YNFKEQ. The CDR3 reads CASSQEPSTGLGTEAFF. CDR3 nucleotides: TGTGCCAGCAGCCAAGAACCCTCCACAGGGTTGGGCACTGAAGCTTTCTTT.

This sequence joins TRBV29-1 and TRBJ2-1, with D possibly TRBD1 on 6 matching bases. V lost 6 bases, J lost 0 bases, and 15 bases lay in between. The CDR3 is made up of 15 amino acids. Germline CDR1 reads SQVTM; CDR2 reads ANQGSEA. CDR3 region: CSVNGDTISYNEQFF. The CDR3, as DNA: TGCAGCGTAAATGGGGACACTATCTCCTACAATGAGCAGTTCTTC.

The gene calls are TRBV24-1 and TRBJ1-5; D uncertain. CDR3 length equals 13 residues. Trimming cost V 10 bases and J 2 bases, with 11 bases left between them. Germline assignment: CDR1 KGHDR and CDR2 SFDVKD. CDR3 DNA sequence: TGTGCCACGGGGAGCGAGGGCAATCAGCCCCAGCATTTT. Amino acids: CATGSEGNQPQHF.

This clone was seen only a few times. The chain carries TRBV7-9 and TRBJ1-1; 11 bases line up with TRBD1. CDR1 and CDR2 from the germline V gene are SEHNR and FQNEAQ (reference sequence). J gave up 6 bases and V 6 bases, and 3 bases lay outside the gene matches. This CDR3 has 13 amino acids. CDR3 in DNA: TGTGCCAGCAGAAGGGACAGGGGGGCTGAAGCTTTCTTT. Its translation is CASRRDRGAEAFF.

V gene TRBV5-1 combines with J gene TRBJ2-7; D is ambiguous. This CDR3 spans 13 amino acids. V lost 0 bases to trimming and J lost 3 bases, with 7 bases between them. Germline lookup yields CDR1 SGHRS and CDR2 YFSETQ. This CDR3 is CASSLAVNYEQYF. The CDR3 nucleotides are TGCGCCAGCAGCTTGGCAGTAAACTACGAGCAGTACTTC.

The chain employs TRBV7-2 and TRBJ1-6; the match to TRBD1 covers 10 bases. The V gene's germline CDR1 is SGHTA and CDR2 FQGNSA. The V segment lost 2 bases and the J segment 7 bases; nucleotides outside the gene matches: 5. The CDR3 loop spans 16 amino acids. The DNA of the CDR3 is TGTGCCAGCAGCTTATCCGGGACAGGGGTCAATTCACCCCTCCACTTT. This sequence encodes CASSLSGTGVNSPLHF.

The CDR3 DNA reads as TGTGCCAGCAGCTTTGAGTTCGGGAACACTGAAGCTTTCTTT. Encoded protein: CASSFEFGNTEAFF. V gene TRBV7-3 combines with J gene TRBJ1-1; D is unresolved. This CDR3 region has 14 residues. Germline values: CDR1 SGHTA, CDR2 FQGTGA. Trimming removed 3 bases at V and 1 base at J, with 9 bases between.

This chain links TRBV30 with TRBJ2-5; D is perhaps TRBD1 (6 bases). V lost 2 bases, J lost 5 bases, and 21 bases lay in between. Germline CDR1 is GTSNPN and CDR2 is SVGIG (reference sequence). The CDR3 spans 16 residues. The CDR3, as DNA: TGTGCCTGGAGTCGAGGGCAGGGGCGCCATGGGGAGACCCAGTACTTC. This codes for CAWSRGQGRHGETQYF.

This clone was detected a few times. This chain joins TRBV5-5 and TRBJ1-5; a possible D gene is TRBD1 (5 bases). The CDR3 spans 14 residues. The V end lost 4 bases, the J end lost 2 bases, and 10 bases lay between the germline ends. The germline CDR1 and CDR2 sequences are SGHKS and YYEKEE (reference sequence). The CDR3 nucleotides read TGTGCCAGCAGCGCTCAACAGGGCAATCAGCCCCAGCATTTT. Translation gives CASSAQQGNQPQHF. Drawing the rest from reference TRBV5-5 and TRBJ1-5, the complete variable domain is DAGVTQSPTHLIKTRGQQVTLRCSPISGHKSVSWYQQVLGQGPQFIFQYYEKEERGRGNFPDRFSARQFPNYSSELNVNALLLGDSALYLCASSAQQGNQPQHFGDGTRLSIL.

V gene TRBV6-2 or TRBV6-3 combines with J gene TRBJ2-1; TRBD2 matches at 11 bases. CDR3 length equals 16 residues. Germline values: CDR1 MNHEY, CDR2 SVGEGT. The junction had 10 bases not matched to a gene; V was cut back by 5 bases and J by 7 bases. CDR3 coding DNA: TGTGCCAGCAGTCACTTTCTAGCGGGGGGACGAAATGAGCAGTTCTTC. This codes for CASSHFLAGGRNEQFF.

The chain couples TRBV4-3 to TRBJ2-1, with 16 nucleotides matching TRBD2. V was clipped by 0 bases and J by 15 bases; unmatched bases: 14. This CDR3 has 18 residues. The V gene's germline CDR1 is LGHNA and CDR2 YSLEER. As DNA, the CDR3 is TGCGCCAGCAGCCAAGATATCAGGGGACTAGCGGGGGGGAACGTTTGGTTCTTC. Protein product: CASSQDIRGLAGGNVWFF.

The rearrangement uses TRBV19 and TRBJ1-1; 8 bases fit TRBD1. This CDR3 spans 17 amino acids. Losses at the gene ends were 3 bases for V and 1 base for J; bases not matched to a gene: 10. CDR1 and CDR2 (germline): LNHDA, SQIVND (reference sequence). This CDR3 is CASSIDRGVVGNTEAFF. Here the CDR3 DNA reads TGTGCCAGTAGTATCGACAGGGGAGTGGTAGGGAACACTGAAGCTTTCTTT.